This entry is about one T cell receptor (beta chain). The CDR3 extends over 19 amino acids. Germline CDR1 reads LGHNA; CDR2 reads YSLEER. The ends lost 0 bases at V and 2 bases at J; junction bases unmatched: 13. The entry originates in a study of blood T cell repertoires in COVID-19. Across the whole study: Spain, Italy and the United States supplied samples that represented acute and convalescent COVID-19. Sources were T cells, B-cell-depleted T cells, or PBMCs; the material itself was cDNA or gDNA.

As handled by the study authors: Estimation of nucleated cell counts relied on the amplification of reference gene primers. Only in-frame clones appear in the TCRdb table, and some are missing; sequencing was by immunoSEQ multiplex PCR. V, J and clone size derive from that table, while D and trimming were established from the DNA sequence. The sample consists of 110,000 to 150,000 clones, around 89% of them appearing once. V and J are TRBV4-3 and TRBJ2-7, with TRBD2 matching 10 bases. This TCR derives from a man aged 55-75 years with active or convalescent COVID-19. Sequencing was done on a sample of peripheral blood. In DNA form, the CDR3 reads TGCGCCAGCAGCCAAGAGCCCCCAAGATTAGCGGGGGGTACCTACGAGCAGTACTTC. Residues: CASSQEPPRLAGGTYEQYF.